This T cell receptor (beta chain) came from a study of T-cell memory formation after mild COVID-19. Study results and limitations: Some clones that responded turned up in pre-infection memory, which suggests that cross-reactive memory joined in.

TCRdb reprocessed the 5' RACE reads via MiXCR and lists one record per CDR3 protein. The sample has about 68,000 distinct CDR3 sequences; around 15% are singletons. On this clonotype: What it binds is unknown.

The CDR3 length is 15 residues. V was pared by 4 bases and J by 5 bases, with 6 bases of the junction left unmatched. In germline, CDR1 is SEHNR, CDR2 FQNEAQ (reference sequence). The chain combines TRBV7-9 with TRBJ1-4; 8 bases match TRBD1. The sequencing input was PBMCs or a T cell subset sorted from them (not recorded which). This receptor was identified in an adult woman who had mild COVID-19 (a few samples of this study predate the infection). Cell type and time point are not known. Here the CDR3 reads CASSSRQGLNEKLFF. The CDR3, as DNA: TGTGCCAGCAGCTCCCGACAGGGGCTCAATGAAAAACTGTTTTTT.